This T cell receptor beta chain is drawn from a study of CD8+ T cells in alopecia areata. Sequencing templates came from extracted RNA that was reverse transcribed into cDNA. Some clones are missing from TCRdb's copy, which holds only in-frame ones; the method was immunoSEQ multiplex PCR. The sample yields 200,000 or so clones, roughly 50% seen once. This CDR3 has 13 amino acids. Trimming took off 1 base at V and 4 bases at J, with 5 bases between the two ends. Germline-derived CDR1 and CDR2 are SGHVS and FNYEAQ. Treatment given: oral pan-JAK inhibitor, 5-10 mg twice daily. Both peripheral blood and punch biopsies of lesional scalp skin were obtained from patients who had alopecia areata. The authors sorted CD4+ and CD8+ T cells from PBMCs.

The sequence was obtained from a human donor with alopecia areata. The rearrangement uses TRBV7-6 and TRBJ1-5; D not resolved. Sequencing was performed on CD4+ T cells sorted from blood, taken at week 24, from a patient treated with tofacitinib. CDR3 sequence: CASSLEENQPQHF. The DNA of the CDR3 is TGTGCCAGCAGCTTAGAGGAGAATCAGCCCCAGCATTTT.